This T cell receptor (beta chain) derives from a study of cytomegalovirus exposure and HLA in healthy donors (dated by TCRdb to 2017 to 2019). At the level of the whole study: An earlier analysis of some 600 of the donors reported approximately 260 Gb of sequence data and 117 million unique TCR beta sequences obtained from around 170 million T cells. About 330 gigabases of sequencing data and around 85 million unique TCR sequences made up an early release that covered several hundred HLA-typed donors. Of the 300 to 450 genotyped donors, 65% to 90% fell in the genetic ancestry cluster associated with self-reported Caucasian donors. The study was designed to test whether signatures of past pathogen exposure could be identified by cataloging public T cell receptors. The study profiled the T cell repertoires of under 700 subjects by immunosequencing and related them to cytomegalovirus serostatus. Besides the first cohort of about 730 subjects, a separate validation cohort made up of over 100 different subjects was used. The study combined high-throughput TCR immunosequencing, statistical association of individual TCRs with disease status, and machine learning to predict cytomegalovirus infection status. A later analysis re-examined previously published TCR beta repertoires from more than 650 donors and added high-resolution HLA genotyping to investigate patterns of TCR occurrence. Rather than drawing on any new phenotypic data, the later analysis identified candidate immune exposures from TCR beta sequences and the way those sequences occurred across donors. An earlier analysis of several hundred of the donors used high-throughput TCR beta sequencing to judge whether each TCR beta V gene segment behaved as functional or pseudogenic. Donor age, sex, ethnicity and CMV serostatus were compiled alongside the repertoire data. A later genetic analysis used genome-wide SNP genotypes for about 55% of the 666 donors, treating that subset as a discovery cohort. All discovery cohort repertoires had been generated using a single sequencing platform. Class I and class II HLA loci were covered by the typing at four-digit resolution. Typing coverage varied by locus: 629-630 donors for A, B, C, DRB1 and DQB1; more than 500 for DQA1; around 610 for DPA1; more than 450 for DPB1. Because of strong linkage in the cohort, roughly five DR-DQ haplotypes were treated as single units for association and clustering. On average, around 240,000 unique TCR beta nucleotide sequences were sequenced per donor among 350 to 400 genotyped donors of the cohort, with roughly 18% of those sequences being non-productive.

A few counts support this clone. This receptor's antigen is unknown. No qualities accompany the bases; no much larger clone lies one base away. Broad study findings and their caveats: It was suggested by the authors that the approach could potentially be generalized to other disease states and immunological phenotypes. Several of the top co-occurrence clusters appeared to be linked to parvovirus B19, influenza, CMV and Epstein-Barr virus, according to a later analysis. Correlated functional status among segregating V segments might be attributable to linkage disequilibrium, but an unknown experimental factor could not be ruled out. For the cohort, immune exposure information was limited to CMV serostatus. The classifier was reported to diagnose cytomegalovirus status with high specificity and sensitivity in both the original cohort and the validation cohort. Across donors, most TCR sequences were observed very rarely, whereas some public TCRs were present in many individuals. Some IMGT-functional V segments, including TRBV6-2 and TRBV6-3, could not be told apart with the 87-base-pair reads, so those segments were excluded. HLA typing was unavailable for some donors at each locus, so association tests used only the typed subset. An association between a missense DCLRE1C variant and V-gene and J-gene trimming of TCR beta chains was found in a later genetic analysis and replicated in an independent cohort. Sequencing depth was assumed to be roughly uniform across donors in the presence/absence analyses, though that assumption may not hold. A later analysis found that most CMV-associated TCR beta chains appeared HLA-restricted, with HLA associations seemingly driven largely by CMV exposure. Assigning TCR associations to individual alleles was difficult when HLA alleles, especially DR and DQ, strongly co-occurred. Only TCR beta chains were sequenced in this cohort, and the absence of alpha or paired-chain data limited detectable features. In a later analysis, the rate of TCR association differed among HLA loci, with DRB1 alleles having the most associated TCRs and HLA-C alleles having the fewest. In a later genetic analysis, fewer N-insertions in productive TCRs were reported among donors in an Asian-associated ancestry cluster than the roughly 710-donor mean. A group of highly shared sequence variants was considered likely to be a technical artifact of the sequencing pipeline. In vitro tests confirmed that three of the cytomegalovirus-associated TCR beta chains recognize cytomegalovirus antigens. A later analysis associated about 17,000 TCR beta sequences with specific HLA alleles at a false discovery rate of 0.05. In a later analysis, HLA-associated TCR beta chains were found to be more clonally expanded and to have lower generation probabilities than equally common non-associated chains. A further reported finding was that TCR beta sequences accurately predicted the HLA-A and HLA-B alleles for most subjects in the first cohort. Because counts were too low, some 16 rarely observed V segments, including chromosome 9 orphons, were excluded from the earlier analysis of around 640 of the donors. The study gave a list of over 150 TCR beta chains associated with cytomegalovirus. An earlier analysis of approximately 600 of the donors showed that most TCR beta V segments appeared in productive rearrangements either about 87% or about 30% of the time, which broadly matched IMGT annotations.

The cohort comprised some 700 healthy bone marrow donors. At the time of sampling, every cohort member was nominally healthy, though immune exposures that went unrecorded were likely present. The donor tested CMV seropositive and was one of the 289 seropositive cohort members. Every donor gave a peripheral blood sample, and the peripheral blood mononuclear cells from that sample were used for TCR beta sequencing. Genomic DNA was extracted from the blood cell samples with the Qiagen DNeasy Blood Extraction Kit. The method was the immunoSEQ multiplex PCR assay. The multiplex PCR relied on a mix of 60 forward primers for TCR Vbeta segments and 13 reverse primers for TCR Jbeta segments. Amplification of the CDR3 region of rearranged TCR beta genes was performed with a multiplex PCR assay on genomic DNA. Amplified TCR beta libraries were sequenced as 87-base-pair reads on the Illumina HiSeq System. The authors' analysis ran thus. A later analysis tallied tens of millions of unique TCR beta chains across the 660 or so repertoires, and approximately 12 million of those chains were shared by two or more donors. A nearest-neighbor algorithm error-corrected the raw reads and collapsed the reads into unique sequences, merging closely related sequences to remove PCR and sequencing errors. To assign V, D and J gene segments, CDR3 sequences were aligned to IMGT reference sequences. For a sequence to be retained, a match of at least six nucleotides to both a V gene segment and a J gene segment was required. A rearrangement counted as productive if the CDR3 had no stop codons and remained in frame with V and J, and every other rearrangement counted as non-productive. Following IMGT convention, CDR3 was defined as the stretch from the second conserved V-encoded cysteine up to the conserved J-encoded phenylalanine. In an earlier analysis of around 600 of the donors, sequences lacking an unambiguous match to a single V gene segment were excluded. An earlier analysis of some 610 of the donors called V segments functional above 56.7% productive rearrangements and segregating when the between-donor standard deviation exceeded 5%. A statistical classification framework was developed to diagnose cytomegalovirus status using the catalog of TCR beta chain sequences. A later analysis assigned V and J genes by comparing TCR nucleotide sequences with IMGT/GENE-DB human TR gene sequences. Using the TCRdist pipeline, a later analysis assigned CDR3 sequences along with most-parsimonious VDJ recombination scenarios. In a later analysis, every TCR beta chain was defined by the combination of its CDR3 amino acid sequence and its V-gene family, and reads without a unique V-gene family were dropped. As a way to deal with suspected cross-contamination and a sequencing artifact, a later analysis dropped 450 to 600 nucleotide sequences that were highly shared and had low generation probability. In a later analysis, a clonal expansion index was calculated for each public chain from normalized within-repertoire ranks of inferred template counts. In a later analysis, generation probabilities were computed with a VDJ recombination model fitted to out-of-frame rearrangements, and the resulting probabilities were checked against IGoR. In a later analysis, hypergeometric tests were used to score TCR-TCR, TCR-HLA and TCR-CMV co-occurrence, with a repertoire-size bias correction applied to TCR pairs. A later analysis estimated false discovery rates by permuting HLA or CMV assignments 20 times. In a later analysis, co-occurring TCRs were grouped using DBSCAN, with TCRdist sequence similarity added in when clustering inside HLA-allele-positive subsets. Repertoires with fewer than 30,000 or more than 120,000 public chains were left out of co-occurrence clustering, as were about 5 repertoires with anomalous nucleotide sharing. TCRdb took this table from immuneACCESS and kept in-frame rearrangements with V and J called. Such tables lack part of the clones; where checked against another copy, unresolved V genes explain under half of the gap, and the rest is unexplained. V and J calls plus clone size are reproduced from that table; the DNA served to infer D and trimming. Within this sample are about 120,000 clones, with about three fifths of them counted one time only. Jointly, the top ten make up approximately 11% of the sample.

Deletion took 2 bases off V and 3 bases off J, with a span of 9 bases between the germline ends. From a lookup of the germline V gene, CDR1 and CDR2 are SNHLY and FYNNEI. Measured from the cysteine to the phenylalanine, the CDR3 is 14 residues long. Only the CDR3 DNA is retained, 42 bases long and in frame from the first base. Rearrangement joined TRBV2 to TRBJ2-3; there is no confident call for the D gene. Sequencing was performed on PBMCs. The source is a man in his forties in good health and CMV-seropositive. The DNA sequence is given as TGTGCCAGCAGTGAATCCTCGAGGACAGATACGCAGTATTTT. Its product reads: CASSESSRTDTQYF.